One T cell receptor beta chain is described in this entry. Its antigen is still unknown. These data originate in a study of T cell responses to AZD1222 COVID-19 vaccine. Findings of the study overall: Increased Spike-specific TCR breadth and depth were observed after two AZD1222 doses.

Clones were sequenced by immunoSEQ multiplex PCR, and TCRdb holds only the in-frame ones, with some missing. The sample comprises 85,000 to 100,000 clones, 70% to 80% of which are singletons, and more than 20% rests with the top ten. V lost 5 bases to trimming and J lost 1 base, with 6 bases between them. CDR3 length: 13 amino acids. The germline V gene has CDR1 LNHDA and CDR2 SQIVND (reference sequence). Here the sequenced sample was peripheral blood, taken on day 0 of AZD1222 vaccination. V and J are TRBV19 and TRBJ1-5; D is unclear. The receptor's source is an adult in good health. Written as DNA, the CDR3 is TGTGCCAGTAGTCCCTTGAGCAATCAGCCCCAGCATTTT. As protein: CASSPLSNQPQHF.